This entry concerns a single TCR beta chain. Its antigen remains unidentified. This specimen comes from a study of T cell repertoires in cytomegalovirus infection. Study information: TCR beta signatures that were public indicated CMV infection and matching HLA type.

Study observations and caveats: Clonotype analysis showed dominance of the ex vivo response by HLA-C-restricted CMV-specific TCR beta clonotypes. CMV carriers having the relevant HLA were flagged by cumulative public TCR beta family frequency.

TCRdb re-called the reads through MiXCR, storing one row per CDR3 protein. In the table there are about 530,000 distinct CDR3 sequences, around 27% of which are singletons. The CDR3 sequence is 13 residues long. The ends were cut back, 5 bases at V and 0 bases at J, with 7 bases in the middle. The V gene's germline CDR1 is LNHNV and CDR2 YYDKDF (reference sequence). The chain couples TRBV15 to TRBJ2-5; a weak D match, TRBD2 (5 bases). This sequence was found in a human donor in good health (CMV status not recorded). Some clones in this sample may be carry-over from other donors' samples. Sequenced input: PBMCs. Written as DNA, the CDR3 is TGTGCCACCAGCCCCGGGGACCAAGAGACCCAGTACTTC. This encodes CATSPGDQETQYF.